The 12 T cell receptor beta chains below come from one sample, sequenced in a study of PD-1 blockade in classical Hodgkin lymphoma. Using immunoSEQ multiplex PCR, the repertoire was profiled, and TCRdb retains in-frame clones only, with some absent. This sample has some 60,000 clones, with 80% to 90% found just once. Every one of the patients relapsed after autologous stem cell transplantation (brentuximab vedotin exposure was variable). The sequences come from peripheral blood mononuclear cells (PBMCs), collected at baseline. The source of these receptors is a human donor with classical Hodgkin lymphoma.

This clone has more than one count but fewer than ten. The chain joins TRBV4-1 to TRBJ1-1; no clear D gene. V was pared by 4 bases and J by 1 base, with 13 bases between. CDR1 and CDR2 (germline): MGHRA, YSYEKL. CDR3 length equals 15 residues. The CDR3 protein is CASSLHPDGNTEAFF. The CDR3 DNA follows: TGCGCCAGCAGCCTTCATCCCGATGGGAACACTGAAGCTTTCTTT.

This clone was detected once. The chain recombines TRBV15 with TRBJ2-3; 7 bases match TRBD2. The length of the CDR3 is 15 residues. J gave up 3 bases and V 5 bases, and 8 bases lay outside the gene matches. CDR1 and CDR2 from the germline V gene are LNHNV and YYDKDF (reference sequence). The CDR3 DNA follows: TGTGCCACCAGCCCTGGGGGAGGGGCAACAGATACGCAGTATTTT. Translation gives CATSPGGGATDTQYF.

This clone has a handful of counts. The chain combines TRBV27 with TRBJ1-1; 7 bases agree with TRBD1. V dropped 2 bases and J dropped 8; count of bases not matched to a gene: 2. The CDR3 contains 12 residues. The germline V gene has CDR1 MNHEY and CDR2 SMNVEV (reference sequence). CDR3 nucleotide sequence: TGTGCCAGCAGTTTAGGGGACAGAGAAGCTTTCTTT. This gives the protein CASSLGDREAFF.

CDR3 bases: TGTGCCATCAGTGAGAGGGGACTAGCGGGGAATGAGCAGTTCTTC. Translation gives CAISERGLAGNEQFF. V and J are TRBV10-3 and TRBJ2-1, with 13 bases that match TRBD2. CDR3 size: 15 residues. Germline loops: CDR1 ENHRY, CDR2 SYGVKD. V dropped 2 bases and J dropped 7; count of bases not matched to a gene: 2.

This chain links TRBV7-9 with TRBJ2-3; possibly TRBD1 or TRBD2 for D (6 bases each). This CDR3 has 15 residues. V was trimmed by 5 bases and J by 4 bases, leaving 16 bases between them. The germline gives CDR1 SEHNR, CDR2 FQNEAQ (reference sequence). The CDR3 here is CASSVWGAGADTQYF. The CDR3 region has the DNA TGTGCCAGCAGCGTATGGGGGGCCGGGGCAGATACGCAGTATTTT.

This rearrangement joins TRBV5-4 to TRBJ2-5; 9 bases match TRBD1. Germline CDR1 reads SGHNT; CDR2 reads YYREEE (reference sequence). This CDR3 region has 14 residues. J lost 5 bases, V lost 4 bases, and 6 bases had no gene match. The CDR3 loop is CASSPGQGRETQYF. DNA of the CDR3: TGTGCCAGCAGCCCCGGACAGGGGCGCGAGACCCAGTACTTC. Full variable domain (missing parts from reference TRBV5-4 and TRBJ2-5): ETGVTQSPTHLIKTRGQQVTLRCSSQSGHNTVSWYQQALGQGPQFIFQYYREEENGRGNFPPRFSGLQFPNYSSELNVNALELDDSALYLCASSPGQGRETQYFGPGTRLLVL.

The chain links TRBV27 to TRBJ1-1; D unclear. Germline CDR1 is MNHEY and CDR2 is SMNVEV (reference sequence). The V gene lost 6 bases and the J gene lost 2 bases, with 7 bases spanning the gap. This CDR3 spans 12 amino acids. CDR3 sequence (DNA): TGTGCCAGCAGGCATCTAAACACTGAAGCTTTCTTT. This encodes CASRHLNTEAFF.

The rearrangement uses TRBV6-1 and TRBJ2-5; 7 bases match TRBD2. The V gene's germline CDR1 is MNHNS and CDR2 SASEGT. The CDR3 loop spans 15 amino acids. Trimming at V came to 5 bases and at J to 2 bases, leaving 8 bases not matched to a gene. CDR3 protein: CASSWERGQQETQYF. In DNA, the CDR3 is TGTGCCAGCAGTTGGGAGCGGGGCCAGCAAGAGACCCAGTACTTC.

The chain employs TRBV7-9 and TRBJ2-1, with 9 nucleotides matching TRBD2. The germline CDR1 and CDR2 sequences are SEHNR and FQNEAQ (reference sequence). Trimming removed 4 bases from V and 8 bases from J; junction bases left unmatched: 9. CDR3 length: 15 residues. CDR3 sequence reads: CASSSFGGGAYEQFF. The CDR3 DNA reads TGTGCCAGCAGCTCATTTGGCGGGGGGGCGTATGAGCAGTTCTTC.

This sequence joins TRBV14 and TRBJ1-1; D gene ambiguous. The V end was cut by 2 bases, the J end by 5 bases, with 6 bases between. This CDR3 region has 12 residues. Germline values: CDR1 SGHDN, CDR2 FVKESK. The CDR3: CASSQFVTEAFF. The DNA for the CDR3 is TGTGCCAGCAGCCAATTCGTAACTGAAGCTTTCTTT.

This sequence joins TRBV28 and TRBJ1-1; D is uncertain. CDR1 and CDR2 from the germline V gene are MDHEN and SYDVKM. There are 11 residues in the CDR3. Trimming cost V 3 bases and J 6 bases, with 5 bases left between them. DNA of the CDR3: TGTGCCAGCAGTTTCCTCGCTGAAGCTTTCTTT. Protein: CASSFLAEAFF.

V is TRBV4-1 and J is TRBJ2-3; 10 bases are a match to TRBD1. Germline trimming cut 1 base from V and 5 bases from J; bases unmatched to any gene: 3. The germline V gene has CDR1 MGHRA and CDR2 YSYEKL. The CDR3 extends over 15 amino acids. This chain's CDR3 is CASSQGDRGEDTQYF. CDR3 nucleotides: TGCGCCAGCAGCCAAGGGGACAGGGGAGAAGATACGCAGTATTTT.